The present TCR beta chain was sequenced within a study of breast tumors, draining lymph nodes, adjacent tissues. Notes on this clonotype: A read error is possible here, since a much larger clone lies one base away.

The CDR3 covers 13 residues. V was shortened by 6 bases and J by 4 bases, with 9 bases between the two germline ends. Breast cancer patients provided tissue from their axillary draining lymph nodes. TCRdb fed the multiplex PCR reads into MiXCR, producing one record per CDR3 protein. The sample contains 200,000 to 250,000 distinct CDR3 sequences, around 35% of which appear only once. The V gene is TRBV12-3 or TRBV12-4, the J gene TRBJ2-2, with unresolved D. The receptor was isolated from a female donor with breast cancer. Some clones in this sample may be carry-over from other donors' samples. The sample consisted of axillary lymph node tissue. CDR3 amino acids: CASSFIPTGELFF. CDR3 DNA sequence: TGTGCCAGCAGCTTCATTCCCACCGGGGAGCTGTTTTTT.